Listed below are T cell receptor beta chains from one sample, sequenced in a study of T-cell reconstitution after alpha-beta-depleted transplantation in children. TCRdb re-called the PCR reads with MiXCR, one entry per CDR3 protein. The sample holds around 500,000 distinct CDR3 sequences, about 12% seen once. The sequencing here drew on PBMCs from the stem cell graft donor, taken from the stem cell graft. The receptors come from a human donor who donated a stem cell graft to a child with combined immunodeficiency. Both conserved end residues are trimmed from each CDR3. The order of the fields is V gene, D gene, CDR3 protein. D genes are given only for firm matches.

TRBV11-3 | - | ASSGGLLGEAF
TRBV12-3/TRBV12-4 | - | ASSLTRNNEEF
TRBV27 | - | ASSRGGRNNEQF
TRBV15 | - | ATSRDGGWNGWELF
TRBV7-9 | - | ASSGSAGEQY
TRBV20-1 | - | SARAPADDVLGETQY
TRBV7-2 | - | ASSLALGSASGSPLH
TRBV4-3 | - | ASSHGTLGGDTQY
TRBV28 | TRBD2 | ASSFQAGAFYEQY
TRBV12-3/TRBV12-4 | - | ASSSQIAERLYNEQF